This TCR beta chain came from a study of cytomegalovirus exposure and HLA in healthy donors. Researchers ran the PCR with 60 Vbeta and 13 Jbeta primers. TCRdb keeps only in-frame clones here, not all; method: immunoSEQ multiplex PCR. The sample table includes 150,000 to 200,000 clones. The V gene end was trimmed by 0 bases and the J gene end by 4 bases; junction bases not matched to a gene: 5. Germline loops: CDR1 SGDLS, CDR2 YYNGEE. The CDR3 is made up of 15 amino acids. Concerning this clone itself: Antigen unknown.

Regarding the study as a whole: An analysis was carried out at a later point. It showed that HLA-associated TCR beta chains were more clonally expanded than equally common non-associated chains. Excluded: some indistinguishable V segments such as TRBV6-2 and TRBV6-3. In vitro assays verified that a few CMV-associated chains recognized CMV antigens specifically. Most TCR beta V segments were productive about 90% or about 30% of the time in an earlier analysis.

The chain uses TRBV9 and TRBJ2-7; 9 bases line up with TRBD1. What was sequenced was PBMCs. This TCR came from a woman between 18 and 30 years old in good health and CMV-seropositive. CDR3 loop: CASSVGQGGMYEQYF. The CDR3 nucleotides read TGTGCCAGCAGCGTAGGACAGGGGGGGATGTACGAGCAGTACTTC.